Each of the 3 T cell receptor beta chains below was sequenced from the same sample in a study of cytotoxic CD8 clonotypes in ibrutinib-treated CLL. Generated by immunoSEQ multiplex PCR, the TCRdb table keeps only in-frame clones and is missing some. Of tens of thousands of clones in the sample, 70% to 80% were seen once. Sequenced material: PBMCs, taken after 12 months of ibrutinib treatment. Receptors were obtained from a human donor with chronic lymphocytic leukemia.

V gene TRBV7-2 combines with J gene TRBJ2-2; D may be TRBD1 (6 bases). Germline V gene data show CDR1 as SGHTA and CDR2 as FQGNSA. This CDR3 region has 15 residues. Deletions cut 5 bases from V and 6 bases from J, with 16 bases between. As DNA, the CDR3 is TGTGCCAGCAGCCCGAGACAGGCGGATGCCGGGGAGCTGTTTTTT. Protein sequence: CASSPRQADAGELFF.

This clone was found once. Other DNA variants within this sample encode the same CDR3. The chain carries TRBV7-6 and TRBJ2-7; no clear D gene. Per germline, CDR1 SGHVS and CDR2 FNYEAQ. The CDR3 spans 14 residues. V lost 5 bases, J lost 4 bases, and 15 bases lay in between. The CDR3 region is CASSPHQASYEQYF. The CDR3 DNA reads TGTGCCAGCAGCCCCCACCAGGCCTCTTACGAGCAGTACTTC. The full variable domain, with the rest looked up from reference TRBV7-6 and TRBJ2-7, is GAGVSQSPRYKVTKRGQDVALRCDPISGHVSLYWYRQALGQGPEFLTYFNYEAQQDKSGLPNDRFSAERPEGSISTLTIQRTEQRDSAMYRCASSPHQASYEQYFGPGTRLTVT.

The V and J genes are TRBV28 and TRBJ1-5, with a possible D match to TRBD1 (5 bases). Per germline, CDR1 MDHEN and CDR2 SYDVKM. This CDR3 has 18 residues. Trimming pared 2 bases from V and 1 base from J, leaving 18 bases between. The CDR3 sequence is CASSLIALGARSNQPQHF. The DNA for the CDR3 is TGTGCCAGCAGTTTAATAGCCCTAGGGGCGAGGAGCAATCAGCCCCAGCATTTT.